This T cell receptor beta chain is drawn from a study of control samples from healthy donors and cancer patients. Germline CDR1 is LNHDA and CDR2 is SQIVND (reference sequence). Trimming took 2 bases from V and 4 from J, leaving 12 bases between them. The CDR3 spans 15 residues. Clones were sequenced by immunoSEQ multiplex PCR, and TCRdb holds only the in-frame ones, with some missing. The sample includes 70,000 to 75,000 clones, around 93% seen only once; the top ten take roughly 3%. This clone was detected once. The material sequenced was blood. The sequence was obtained from a woman aged 25-40 years in good health. The chain links TRBV19 to TRBJ2-1, with D tentatively TRBD2 (6 bases). The CDR3 region is CASSINGGGYNEQFF. In DNA, the CDR3 is TGTGCCAGTAGTATAAACGGGGGAGGTTACAATGAGCAGTTCTTC.